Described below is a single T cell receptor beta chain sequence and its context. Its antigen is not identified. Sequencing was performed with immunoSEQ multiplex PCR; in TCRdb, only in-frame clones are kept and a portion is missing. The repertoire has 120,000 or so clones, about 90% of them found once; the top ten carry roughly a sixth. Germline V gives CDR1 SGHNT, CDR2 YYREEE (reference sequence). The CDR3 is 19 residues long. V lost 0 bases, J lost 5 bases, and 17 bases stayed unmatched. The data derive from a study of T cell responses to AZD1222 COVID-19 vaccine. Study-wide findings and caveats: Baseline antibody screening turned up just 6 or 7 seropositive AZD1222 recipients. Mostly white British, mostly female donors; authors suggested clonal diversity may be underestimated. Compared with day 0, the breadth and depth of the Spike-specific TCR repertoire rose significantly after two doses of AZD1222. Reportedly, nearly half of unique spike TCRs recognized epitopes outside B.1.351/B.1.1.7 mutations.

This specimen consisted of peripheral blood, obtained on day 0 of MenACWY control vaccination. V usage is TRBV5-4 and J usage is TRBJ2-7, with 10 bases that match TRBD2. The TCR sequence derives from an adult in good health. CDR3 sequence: CASSLVNLAGERVRNEQYF. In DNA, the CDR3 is TGTGCCAGCAGCTTGGTAAATCTAGCGGGAGAACGAGTACGGAACGAGCAGTACTTC.